This TCR beta chain was sequenced for a study of blood T cell repertoires in COVID-19. Across the study: Italy, Spain and the United States were the sources of the convalescent and acute COVID-19 samples. The cDNA or gDNA used as material had been derived from T cells, B-cell-depleted T cells, or PBMCs.

Authors' methods: The authors estimated nucleated cell counts from reference gene primer amplification. Produced via immunoSEQ multiplex PCR; TCRdb's table is partial and in-frame only. That table is the source of V, J and clone size, and D and trimming were worked out from the DNA. The sample yields about 33,000 clones, approximately 80% seen once. This CDR3 has 16 amino acids. Germline values: CDR1 KGHDR, CDR2 SFDVKD. V was clipped by 4 bases and J by 1 base, with 12 bases between them. Sequencing was done on a sample of peripheral blood. The V call is TRBV24-1, the J call TRBJ2-2, with D tentatively TRBD2 (5 bases). The source of this sequence is a man of 80 years or more with acute or convalescent COVID-19. CDR3 loop: CATSDTEALNTGELFF. The CDR3 region has the DNA TGTGCCACCAGTGACACGGAGGCATTGAACACCGGGGAGCTGTTTTTT.